Listed below are T cell receptor beta chains from one sample, sequenced in a study of T cell repertoires in cytomegalovirus infection. Each CDR3 protein is one row after TCRdb ran MiXCR on the reads. This table holds about 320,000 distinct CDR3 sequences, more than 8% found once. The specimen was PBMCs. The source of these receptors is a human donor in good health (CMV status not recorded). Some clones in this sample may be carry-over from other donors' samples. CDR3s include the opening cysteine and the closing phenylalanine or tryptophan. Each record gives: J gene, D gene, V gene, clone size, CDR3 protein, CDR3 DNA. The D gene is left open where the match is weak. Expanded clones are given a class, and other clones once, few, many or no size at all.

>TRBJ2-1|TRBD2|TRBV6-2/TRBV6-3|NA
CASRVSGSSYNEQFF
TGTGCCAGCAGGGTTAGCGGGAGCTCCTACAATGAGCAGTTCTTC
>TRBJ1-4|NA|TRBV7-2|many
CASSWGLGKEKLFF
TGTGCCAGCAGCTGGGGCCTAGGGAAGGAAAAACTGTTTTTT
>TRBJ1-3|NA|TRBV20-1|few
CSAKAHGAHSGNTIYF
TGCAGTGCTAAGGCTCATGGGGCTCACTCTGGAAACACCATATATTTT
>TRBJ2-7|TRBD1|TRBV6-5|few
CASSYSPTGVGEQYF
TGTGCCAGCAGTTACTCCCCCACAGGGGTTGGCGAGCAGTACTTC
>TRBJ1-3|NA|TRBV13|few
CASSPQGRGNTIYF
TGTGCCAGCAGCCCTCAGGGGCGAGGAAACACCATATATTTT
>TRBJ2-2|NA|TRBV27|few
CASWDTRPGELFF
TGTGCCAGCTGGGACACTAGACCCGGGGAGCTGTTTTTT
>TRBJ2-5|NA|TRBV7-2|many
CASSSRVPRTAQETQYF
TGTGCCAGCAGCTCTAGGGTGCCTAGGACAGCCCAAGAGACCCAGTACTTC
>TRBJ2-3|TRBD2|TRBV20-1|few
CSASTRTSGADTQYF
TGCAGTGCTAGCACTAGGACTAGCGGCGCAGATACGCAGTATTTT
>TRBJ2-7|NA|TRBV20-1|NA
CSARHHRDEQYF
TGCAGTGCTAGGCACCACAGGGACGAGCAGTACTTC
>TRBJ1-5|TRBD1|TRBV20-1|NA
CSASTGMGSNQPQHF
TGCAGTGCCTCGACAGGGATGGGTAGCAATCAGCCCCAGCATTTT
>TRBJ1-2|NA|TRBV7-4|NA
CASRKTRDPYGYTF
TGTGCCAGCAGGAAAACGAGGGACCCCTATGGCTACACCTTC
>TRBJ2-3|NA|TRBV12-3/TRBV12-4|NA
CASSLVGTPDTQYF
TGTGCCAGCAGTTTAGTCGGGACGCCAGATACGCAGTATTTT
>TRBJ1-5|NA|TRBV28|NA
CASRETTSNQPQHF
TGTGCTAGCAGAGAGACGACTAGCAATCAGCCCCAGCATTTT
>TRBJ1-1|NA|TRBV3-1|NA
CASSRNPMGVNTEAFF
TGTGCCAGCAGCCGCAATCCTATGGGGGTGAACACTGAAGCTTTCTTT
>TRBJ1-4|NA|TRBV6-2/TRBV6-3|few
CASSDLSQGSHEKLFF
TGTGCCAGCAGCGACCTATCCCAGGGGTCGCATGAAAAACTGTTTTTT
>TRBJ1-2|NA|TRBV19|few
CASSIDGRRGELF
TGTGCCAGTAGTATAGACGGACGCCGGGGCGAGCTCTTC
>TRBJ2-6|NA|TRBV7-9|many
CAGTTGPLSGANVLTF
TGTGCCGGAACAACAGGTCCCCTCTCTGGGGCCAACGTCCTGACTTTC
>TRBJ1-1|NA|TRBV7-9|NA
CASSLTKEVTEAFF
TGTGCCAGCAGCTTGACAAAGGAGGTCACTGAAGCTTTCTTT
>TRBJ2-3|NA|TRBV20-1|few
CSAAPLATGTDTQYF
TGCAGCGCTGCTCCCTTAGCCACGGGCACAGATACGCAGTATTTT
>TRBJ1-6|NA|TRBV6-2/TRBV6-3|NA
CASRLDGNHSPLHF
TGTGCCAGCAGGTTGGACGGCAATCATTCACCCCTCCACTTT
>TRBJ2-3|TRBD2|TRBV28|NA
CASSTGTSVADTQYF
TGTGCCAGCTCGACCGGGACTAGTGTCGCAGATACGCAGTATTTT
>TRBJ1-4|NA|TRBV7-2|many
CASSLALWHTDIPTNEKLFF
TGTGCCAGCAGCTTAGCGCTGTGGCACACCGATATTCCAACTAATGAAAAACTGTTTTTT
>TRBJ2-1|NA|TRBV7-2|many
CASSLFSPTNHEQFF
TGTGCCAGCAGCCTCTTTTCCCCGACTAACCATGAGCAGTTCTTC
>TRBJ1-1|NA|TRBV19|few
CASFNTNTEAFF
TGTGCCAGTTTCAACACAAACACTGAAGCTTTCTTT
>TRBJ2-1|TRBD2|TRBV10-3|NA
CAISEGTSGSSSYNEQFF
TGTGCCATCAGTGAGGGGACTAGCGGGTCGAGCTCCTACAATGAGCAGTTCTTC
>TRBJ2-1|NA|TRBV7-2|many
CASSPRPRGSYNEQFF
TGTGCCAGCAGCCCCCGCCCCCGGGGATCCTACAATGAGCAGTTCTTC
>TRBJ2-2|TRBD2|TRBV6-2/TRBV6-3|few
CASSYREVTGELFF
TGTGCCAGCAGTTACCGGGAGGTTACCGGGGAGCTGTTTTTT
>TRBJ2-3|TRBD2|TRBV27|NA
CASGYSGLAGGPTDTQYF
TGTGCCAGCGGATATAGTGGGCTAGCGGGAGGGCCAACAGATACGCAGTATTTT
>TRBJ1-5|NA|TRBV12-3/TRBV12-4|many
CASSLATGGNQPQHF
TGTGCCAGCAGTTTAGCTACTGGGGGCAATCAGCCCCAGCATTTT
>TRBJ2-7|NA|TRBV27|few
CASSPSGVSSYEQYF
TGTGCCAGCAGTCCCTCAGGGGTAAGCTCCTACGAGCAGTACTTC
>TRBJ1-2|NA|TRBV7-4|NA
CASSFRTDNYGYTF
TGTGCCAGCAGCTTCAGGACGGATAACTATGGCTACACCTTC
>TRBJ2-7|TRBD1|TRBV11-2|many
CASSSGQGRWEQYF
TGTGCCAGCAGCAGTGGACAGGGACGATGGGAGCAGTACTTC
>TRBJ2-7|TRBD2|TRBV19|NA
CASSWLAGDEQYF
TGTGCCAGTAGTTGGCTAGCGGGAGACGAGCAGTACTTC
>TRBJ2-7|TRBD2|TRBV10-3|many
CAISDSGTSVAYEQYF
TGTGCCATCAGTGATTCCGGGACTAGCGTTGCCTACGAGCAGTACTTC
>TRBJ2-7|NA|TRBV28|NA
CASMRIGTYEQYF
TGTGCCAGCATGCGGATTGGGACCTACGAGCAGTACTTC
>TRBJ2-3|TRBD2|TRBV7-2|many
CASSPLRTSGGAADTQYF
TGTGCCAGCAGCCCCCTCCGGACTAGCGGGGGGGCCGCAGATACGCAGTATTTT
>TRBJ1-1|TRBD1|TRBV7-2|many
CASSLYRGNTEAFF
TGTGCCAGCAGCTTATACAGGGGGAACACTGAAGCTTTCTTT
>TRBJ2-1|TRBD2|TRBV12-3/TRBV12-4|many
CASRFETSGNREQFF
TGTGCCAGCAGATTCGAGACTAGCGGGAATCGTGAGCAGTTCTTC
>TRBJ1-2|NA|TRBV29-1|many
CSVGTGQRGYGYTF
TGCAGCGTTGGGACCGGACAGAGGGGCTATGGCTACACCTTC
>TRBJ1-5|NA|TRBV19|many
CASTTHPAGRGDQPQHF
TGTGCCAGTACCACCCACCCCGCGGGCAGGGGTGATCAGCCCCAGCATTTT
>TRBJ2-1|NA|TRBV7-2|many
CASSLVTGEQFF
TGTGCCAGCAGCTTAGTTACAGGTGAGCAGTTCTTC
>TRBJ1-4|NA|TRBV7-2|many
CASREGIANEKLFF
TGTGCCAGCAGGGAGGGGATAGCTAATGAAAAACTGTTTTTT
>TRBJ1-2|TRBD1|TRBV5-6|many
CASSFSLGTGEWIYGYTF
TGTGCCAGCAGCTTCTCGCTAGGGACAGGGGAATGGATCTATGGCTACACCTTC
>TRBJ2-2|TRBD2|TRBV7-9|NA
CASSTGLAELPTGELFF
TGTGCCAGCAGCACCGGACTAGCGGAGCTCCCCACCGGGGAGCTGTTTTTT
>TRBJ2-5|TRBD1|TRBV7-6|many
CASSLGTGGSWETQYF
TGTGCCAGCAGCTTAGGGACAGGGGGCTCGTGGGAGACCCAGTACTTC
>TRBJ2-1|TRBD1|TRBV6-2/TRBV6-3|few
CASSPIGQGARNEQFF
TGTGCCAGCAGCCCGATCGGACAGGGGGCACGTAATGAGCAGTTCTTC
>TRBJ1-5|NA|TRBV12-3/TRBV12-4|few
CASSFRGSNQPQHF
TGTGCCAGCAGTTTCCGGGGAAGCAATCAGCCCCAGCATTTT
>TRBJ1-3|NA|TRBV28|few
CASSQWYGESSGNTIYF
TGTGCCAGCAGCCAATGGTACGGGGAGAGTTCTGGAAACACCATATATTTT
>TRBJ2-7|NA|TRBV7-9|NA
CASSRDRYEQYF
TGTGCCAGCAGCAGAGATCGCTACGAGCAGTACTTC
>TRBJ2-2|TRBD2|TRBV12-3/TRBV12-4|few
CASSLALGGSVTGELFF
TGTGCCAGCAGTTTAGCGCTCGGGGGGAGCGTCACCGGGGAGCTGTTTTTT
>TRBJ2-1|TRBD1|TRBV7-3|few
CASSTTPGQVYNEQFF
TGTGCCAGCAGCACAACGCCGGGACAGGTATACAATGAGCAGTTCTTC
>TRBJ2-1|TRBD2|TRBV7-6|many
CASSLGAGGGHEQFF
TGTGCCAGCAGCCTGGGGGCGGGAGGTGGCCATGAGCAGTTCTTC
>TRBJ1-2|NA|TRBV7-9|few
CASSLTLQGGYTF
TGTGCCAGCAGCTTAACCCTTCAGGGAGGCTACACCTTC
>TRBJ1-1|NA|TRBV12-3/TRBV12-4|few
CASSLTGDGARSFF
TGTGCCAGCAGTTTAACTGGGGATGGGGCAAGGTCTTTCTTT
>TRBJ2-5|NA|TRBV6-2/TRBV6-3|NA
CASSPTRRETQYF
TGTGCCAGCAGTCCGACTAGAAGAGAGACCCAGTACTTC
>TRBJ1-1|TRBD1|TRBV12-3/TRBV12-4|NA
CTSSSWTGNTEAFF
TGTACCAGCAGTTCATGGACAGGGAACACTGAAGCTTTCTTT
>TRBJ2-6|TRBD1|TRBV7-8|few
CASRHSKTGTGGEGANVLTF
TGTGCCAGCAGACATTCCAAGACCGGGACAGGGGGCGAAGGGGCCAACGTCCTGACTTTC